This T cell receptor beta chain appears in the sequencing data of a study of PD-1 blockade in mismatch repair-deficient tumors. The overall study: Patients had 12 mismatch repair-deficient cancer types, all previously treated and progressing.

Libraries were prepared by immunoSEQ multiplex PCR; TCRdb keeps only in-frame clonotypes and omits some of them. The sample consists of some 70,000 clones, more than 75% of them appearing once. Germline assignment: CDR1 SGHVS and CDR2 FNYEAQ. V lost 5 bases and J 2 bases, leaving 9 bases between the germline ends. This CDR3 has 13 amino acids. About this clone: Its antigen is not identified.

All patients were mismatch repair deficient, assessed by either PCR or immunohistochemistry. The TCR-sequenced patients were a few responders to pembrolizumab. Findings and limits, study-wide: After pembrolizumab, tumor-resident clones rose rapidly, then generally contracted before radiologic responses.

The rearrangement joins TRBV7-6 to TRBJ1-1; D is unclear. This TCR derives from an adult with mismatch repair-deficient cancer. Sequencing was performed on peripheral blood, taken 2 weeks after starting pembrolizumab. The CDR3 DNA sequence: TGTGCCAGCAGCACTAGAGGAAACACTGAAGCTTTCTTT. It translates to CASSTRGNTEAFF.